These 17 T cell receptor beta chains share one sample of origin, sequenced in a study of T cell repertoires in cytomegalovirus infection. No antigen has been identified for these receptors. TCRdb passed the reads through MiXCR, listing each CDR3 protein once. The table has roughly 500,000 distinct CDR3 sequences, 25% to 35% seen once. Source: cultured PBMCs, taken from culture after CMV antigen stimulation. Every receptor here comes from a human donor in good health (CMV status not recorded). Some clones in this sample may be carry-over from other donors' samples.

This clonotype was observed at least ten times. The CDR3 DNA reads TGTGCCAGCAGCTTAGCCCTCAATCAGCCCCAGCATTTT. Residues: CASSLALNQPQHF. The chain joins TRBV7-2 to TRBJ1-5; no definite D call. With 0 bases removed from V and 3 bases from J, the gap between germline ends came to 3 bases. The CDR3 sequence is 13 residues long. Germline CDR1 is SGHTA and CDR2 is FQGNSA.

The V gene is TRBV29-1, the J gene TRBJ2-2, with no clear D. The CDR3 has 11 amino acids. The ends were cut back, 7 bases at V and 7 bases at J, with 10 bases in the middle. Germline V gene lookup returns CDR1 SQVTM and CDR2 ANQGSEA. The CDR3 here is CSAEVSGELFF. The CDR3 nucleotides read TGCAGCGCCGAGGTTAGCGGGGAGCTGTTTTTT.

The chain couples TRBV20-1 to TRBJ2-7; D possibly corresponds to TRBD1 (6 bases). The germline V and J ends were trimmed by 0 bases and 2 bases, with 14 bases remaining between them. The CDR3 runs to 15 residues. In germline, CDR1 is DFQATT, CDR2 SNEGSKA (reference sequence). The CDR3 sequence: CSAREFDRPTYEQYF. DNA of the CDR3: TGCAGTGCTAGAGAGTTCGACAGGCCCACCTACGAGCAGTACTTC.

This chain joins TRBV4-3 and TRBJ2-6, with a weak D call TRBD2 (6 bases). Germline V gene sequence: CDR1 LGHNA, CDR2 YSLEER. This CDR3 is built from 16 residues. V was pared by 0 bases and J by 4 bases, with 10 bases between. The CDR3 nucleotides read TGCGCCAGCAGCCAAGAAGCGGGCACAGGGGCCAACGTCCTGACTTTC. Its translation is CASSQEAGTGANVLTF.

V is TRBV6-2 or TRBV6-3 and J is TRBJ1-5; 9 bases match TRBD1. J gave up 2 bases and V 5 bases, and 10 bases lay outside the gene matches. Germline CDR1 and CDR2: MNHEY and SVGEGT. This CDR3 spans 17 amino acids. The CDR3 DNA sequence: TGTGCCAGCAGTCCAGACCCGAGACAGGGGGGCAATCAGCCCCAGCATTTT. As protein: CASSPDPRQGGNQPQHF.

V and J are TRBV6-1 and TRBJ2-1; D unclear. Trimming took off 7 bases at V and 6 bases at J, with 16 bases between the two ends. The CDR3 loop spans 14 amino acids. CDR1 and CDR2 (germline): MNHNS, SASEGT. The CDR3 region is CASIPPAGFNEQFF. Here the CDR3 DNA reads TGTGCCAGCATCCCCCCCGCCGGGTTCAATGAGCAGTTCTTC.

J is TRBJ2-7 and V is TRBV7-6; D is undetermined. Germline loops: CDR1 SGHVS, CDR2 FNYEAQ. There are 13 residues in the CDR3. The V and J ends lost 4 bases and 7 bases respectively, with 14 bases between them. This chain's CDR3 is CASSYNPLGEQYF. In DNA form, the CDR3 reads TGTGCCAGCAGCTATAATCCATTGGGGGAGCAGTACTTC.

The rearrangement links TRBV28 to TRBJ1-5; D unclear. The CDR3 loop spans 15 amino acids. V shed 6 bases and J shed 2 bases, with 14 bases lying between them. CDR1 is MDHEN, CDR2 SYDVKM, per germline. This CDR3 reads CASSLPDGGNQPQHF. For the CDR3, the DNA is TGTGCCAGCAGCCTTCCAGACGGGGGCAATCAGCCCCAGCATTTT.

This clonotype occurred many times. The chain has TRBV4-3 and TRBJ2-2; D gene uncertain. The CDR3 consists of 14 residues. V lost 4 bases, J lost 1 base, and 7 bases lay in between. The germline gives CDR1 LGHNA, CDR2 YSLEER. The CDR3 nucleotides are TGCGCCAGCAGCCTGAAGCTGAACACCGGGGAGCTGTTTTTT. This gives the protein CASSLKLNTGELFF.

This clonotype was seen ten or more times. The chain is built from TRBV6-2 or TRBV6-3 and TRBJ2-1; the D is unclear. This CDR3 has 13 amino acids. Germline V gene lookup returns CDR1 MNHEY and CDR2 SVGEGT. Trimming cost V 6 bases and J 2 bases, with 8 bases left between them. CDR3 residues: CASSYPAYNEQFF. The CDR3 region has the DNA TGTGCCAGCAGCTACCCAGCCTACAATGAGCAGTTCTTC.

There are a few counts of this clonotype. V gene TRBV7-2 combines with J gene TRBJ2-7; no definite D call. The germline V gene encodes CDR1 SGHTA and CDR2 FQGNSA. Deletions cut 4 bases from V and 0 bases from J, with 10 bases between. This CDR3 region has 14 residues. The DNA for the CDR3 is TGTGCCAGCAGCTACGACTTAAGCTCCTACGAGCAGTACGTC. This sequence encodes CASSYDLSSYEQYV.

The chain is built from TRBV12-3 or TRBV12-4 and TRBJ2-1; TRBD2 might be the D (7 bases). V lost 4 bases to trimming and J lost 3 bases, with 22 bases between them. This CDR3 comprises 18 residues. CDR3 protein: CASSSLAGAGVIYNEQFF. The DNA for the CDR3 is TGTGCCAGCAGTTCTCTGGCGGGAGCAGGGGTAATCTACAATGAGCAGTTCTTC.

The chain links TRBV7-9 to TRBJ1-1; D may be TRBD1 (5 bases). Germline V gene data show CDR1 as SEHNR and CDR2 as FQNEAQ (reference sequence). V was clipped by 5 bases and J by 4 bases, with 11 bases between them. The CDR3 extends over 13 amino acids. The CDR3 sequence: CASSQQGRTEAFF. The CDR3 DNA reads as TGTGCCAGCAGCCAGCAGGGACGCACTGAAGCTTTCTTT.

DNA of the CDR3: TGTGCCAGCAGCTTAGCTCGGCTGGGACAGAACACCATATATTTT. Its protein is CASSLARLGQNTIYF. This chain connects TRBV7-9 to TRBJ1-3; 7 nucleotides align to TRBD1. The V gene end was trimmed by 0 bases and the J gene end by 7 bases; junction bases not matched to a gene: 6. Germline V gene sequence: CDR1 SEHNR, CDR2 FQNEAQ (reference sequence). The CDR3 is 15 residues long.

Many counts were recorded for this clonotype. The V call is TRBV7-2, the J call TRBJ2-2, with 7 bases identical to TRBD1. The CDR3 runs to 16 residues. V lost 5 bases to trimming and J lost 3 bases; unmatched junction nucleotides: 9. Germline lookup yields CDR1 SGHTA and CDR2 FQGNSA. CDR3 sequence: CASSTYTGVDTGELFF. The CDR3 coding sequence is TGTGCCAGCAGCACCTACACAGGGGTGGACACCGGGGAGCTGTTTTTT.

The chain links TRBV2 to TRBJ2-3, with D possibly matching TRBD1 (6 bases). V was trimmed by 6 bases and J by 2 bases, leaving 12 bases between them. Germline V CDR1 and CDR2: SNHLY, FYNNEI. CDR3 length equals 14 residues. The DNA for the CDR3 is TGTGCCAGCAGATCCACAGGGACCACAGATACGCAGTATTTT. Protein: CASRSTGTTDTQYF.

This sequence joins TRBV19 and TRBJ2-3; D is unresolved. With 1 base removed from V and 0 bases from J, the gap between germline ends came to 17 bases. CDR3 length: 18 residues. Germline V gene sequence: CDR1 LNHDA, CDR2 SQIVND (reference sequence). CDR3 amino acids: CASSIAHYAFTSTDTQYF. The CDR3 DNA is TGTGCCAGTAGTATAGCTCATTACGCATTCACTAGCACAGATACGCAGTATTTT.